This TCR beta chain stems from a study of T cells after yellow fever vaccination. TCRdb itself ran the 5' RACE reads through MiXCR, one entry per CDR3 protein. The table includes 250,000 to 350,000 distinct CDR3 sequences, 3.5% to 5% detected once. General observations from the study: The booster response re-showed most primary clones: 96% CD4, around 90% CD8.

In its sample, this clonotype was seen a few times. What it recognizes is unknown. This sample comprised PBMCs, obtained 15 days after the yellow fever booster vaccination. The sequence was collected from a man between 18 and 35 years old who received the YFV17D yellow fever vaccine.

CDR3 in DNA: TGTGCCAGCAGCCAAGTAGATTCGGAGACCCAGTACTTC. Protein: CASSQVDSETQYF. This chain joins TRBV3-1 and TRBJ2-5; no reliable D call. The ends were cut back, 1 base at V and 5 bases at J, with 8 bases in the middle. CDR1 is LGHDT, CDR2 YNNKEL, per germline (reference sequence). This CDR3 is 13 amino acids long.